Listed below are T cell receptor beta chains from one sample, sequenced in a study of regulatory T cells in long-lasting Graves disease. TCRdb re-analysed the multiplex PCR reads in MiXCR, keeping a single row per CDR3 protein. The repertoire has about 220,000 distinct CDR3 sequences, roughly 18% of them found once; the top ten carry approximately 20%. The sample consisted of peripheral blood mononuclear cells (PBMCs), taken at new diagnosis, from a patient treated with antithyroid drugs. These receptors originate from a female donor with Graves disease. The CDR3 runs from the conserved cysteine through the conserved F or W. Each record gives: D gene, V gene, J gene, clone size, CDR3 DNA, CDR3 protein. D genes are given only for firm matches. For some rows the clone size is stated as once, few or many, or as a class when expanded; others skip it.

D gene: .; V gene: TRBV11-2; J gene: TRBJ2-1; clone size: .; CDR3 DNA: TGTGCCAGCAGACAACAGGGCCGTGAGCAGTTCTTC; CDR3 protein: CASRQQGREQFF
D gene: .; V gene: TRBV6-2/TRBV6-3; J gene: TRBJ2-1; clone size: many; CDR3 DNA: TGTGCCAGCAGTTACACATTCCCGGGGAGCTCCTACAATGAGCAGTTCTTC; CDR3 protein: CASSYTFPGSSYNEQFF
D gene: TRBD1; V gene: TRBV18; J gene: TRBJ2-7; clone size: many; CDR3 DNA: TGTGCCAGCTCACGGGACAGGGGGCTCTTGGTGGACTTC; CDR3 protein: CASSRDRGLLVDF
D gene: .; V gene: TRBV7-9; J gene: TRBJ2-2; clone size: many; CDR3 DNA: TGTGCCAGCAATCCGGGACATTACACCGGGGAGCTGTTTTTT; CDR3 protein: CASNPGHYTGELFF
D gene: .; V gene: TRBV18; J gene: TRBJ2-1; clone size: many; CDR3 DNA: TGTGCCAGCTCACCATTGGACCCTCAAGGGGTCAATGAGCAGTTCTTC; CDR3 protein: CASSPLDPQGVNEQFF
D gene: TRBD2; V gene: TRBV20-1; J gene: TRBJ2-1; clone size: many; CDR3 DNA: TGCAGTGCTAGAGATCAGTTCGGGACTAGGAAGTACAATGAGCAGTTCTTC; CDR3 protein: CSARDQFGTRKYNEQFF
D gene: TRBD1; V gene: TRBV30; J gene: TRBJ1-1; clone size: many; CDR3 DNA: TGTGCCTGGAACAGGGGGGTTAACACTGAAGCTTTCTTT; CDR3 protein: CAWNRGVNTEAFF
D gene: .; V gene: TRBV6-2/TRBV6-3; J gene: TRBJ2-2; clone size: many; CDR3 DNA: TGTGGGGCGGCCCGGGACCCTCAATCCGGGGAGCTGTTTTTT; CDR3 protein: CGAARDPQSGELFF
D gene: TRBD1; V gene: TRBV7-9; J gene: TRBJ2-2; clone size: many; CDR3 DNA: TGTGCCAGCAGGGGGCCGTCCGACAGGGCGGACACCGGGGAGCTGTTTTTT; CDR3 protein: CASRGPSDRADTGELFF
D gene: .; V gene: TRBV29-1; J gene: TRBJ2-5; clone size: many; CDR3 DNA: TGCAGCGTTGAGTGGACCTCTAAAGAGACCCAGTACTTC; CDR3 protein: CSVEWTSKETQYF
D gene: TRBD1; V gene: TRBV3-1; J gene: TRBJ1-2; clone size: .; CDR3 DNA: TGTGCCAGCAGCTTCCTGGGGGGACAGGGTGCTGGTGACTATGGCTACACCTTC; CDR3 protein: CASSFLGGQGAGDYGYTF
D gene: .; V gene: TRBV11-2; J gene: TRBJ2-1; clone size: many; CDR3 DNA: TGTGCCAGCAGCTTAGGGGCAGGGTCGGGCGAGCAGTTCTTC; CDR3 protein: CASSLGAGSGEQFF
D gene: TRBD2; V gene: TRBV19; J gene: TRBJ2-3; clone size: .; CDR3 DNA: TGTGCCAGTAGTATAGTGGCGGGAGGGAGCACAGATACGCAGTATTTT; CDR3 protein: CASSIVAGGSTDTQYF
D gene: .; V gene: TRBV18; J gene: TRBJ2-2; clone size: .; CDR3 DNA: TGTGCCAGCTCACCCTTCTTCGCGGACCCCGGGGAGCTGTTTTTT; CDR3 protein: CASSPFFADPGELFF
D gene: .; V gene: TRBV19; J gene: TRBJ2-6; clone size: many; CDR3 DNA: TGTGCCAGTAGTATCCCCAGACAGGTTGTCTCTGGGGCCAACGTCCTGACTTTC; CDR3 protein: CASSIPRQVVSGANVLTF
D gene: TRBD2; V gene: TRBV7-9; J gene: TRBJ2-5; clone size: many; CDR3 DNA: TGTGCCAGCAGCTTAGAGGGTCGGCTAGCGGGAGTGACCCAGTACTTC; CDR3 protein: CASSLEGRLAGVTQYF